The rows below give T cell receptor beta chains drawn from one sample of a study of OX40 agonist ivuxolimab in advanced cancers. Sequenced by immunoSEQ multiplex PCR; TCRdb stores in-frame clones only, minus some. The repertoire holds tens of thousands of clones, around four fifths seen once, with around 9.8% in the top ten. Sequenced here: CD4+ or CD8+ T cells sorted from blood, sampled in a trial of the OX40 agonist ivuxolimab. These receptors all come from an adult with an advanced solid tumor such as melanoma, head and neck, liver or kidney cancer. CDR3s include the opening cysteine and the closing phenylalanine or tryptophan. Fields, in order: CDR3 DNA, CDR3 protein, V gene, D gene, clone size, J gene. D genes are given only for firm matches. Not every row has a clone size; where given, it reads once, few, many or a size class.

CDR3 DNA: TGTGCCAGTAGTATTGGGGATTATAGCAATCAGCCCCAGCATTTT; CDR3 protein: CASSIGDYSNQPQHF; V gene: TRBV19; D gene: NA; clone size: few; J gene: TRBJ1-5
CDR3 DNA: TGTGCCAGCAGTTTGCCGGGACACGGTGGCTACACCTTC; CDR3 protein: CASSLPGHGGYTF; V gene: TRBV6-5; D gene: NA; clone size: few; J gene: TRBJ1-2
CDR3 DNA: TGTGCCAGCTCTTTTTACAGCGGGGGGGAAGAGACCCAGTACTTC; CDR3 protein: CASSFYSGGEETQYF; V gene: TRBV7-9; D gene: TRBD2; clone size: NA; J gene: TRBJ2-5
CDR3 DNA: TGTGCCAGCAGCGCGACCGGGAGGGCTCACTACGAGCAGTACTTC; CDR3 protein: CASSATGRAHYEQYF; V gene: TRBV21-1; D gene: NA; clone size: NA; J gene: TRBJ2-7
CDR3 DNA: TGTGCCAGCAGTGCCGGGACAGGGGGCTGGAGTGAGCAGTTCTTC; CDR3 protein: CASSAGTGGWSEQFF; V gene: TRBV5-6; D gene: TRBD1; clone size: NA; J gene: TRBJ2-1
CDR3 DNA: TGTGCCAGCAGCTCGAACTTTCCCTACGAGCAGTACTTC; CDR3 protein: CASSSNFPYEQYF; V gene: TRBV7-2; D gene: NA; clone size: NA; J gene: TRBJ2-7
CDR3 DNA: TGTGCCAGCAGCTCACGAATCTACGAGCAGTACTTC; CDR3 protein: CASSSRIYEQYF; V gene: TRBV5-6; D gene: NA; clone size: NA; J gene: TRBJ2-7
CDR3 DNA: TGTGCCAGCAGCTTAGTTGGCCGAAGCACAGATACGCAGTATTTT; CDR3 protein: CASSLVGRSTDTQYF; V gene: TRBV11-2; D gene: NA; clone size: NA; J gene: TRBJ2-3
CDR3 DNA: TGTGCCAGCAGCCCCGGACAGGGGAGAGAAACTAATGAAAAACTGTTTTTT; CDR3 protein: CASSPGQGRETNEKLFF; V gene: TRBV9; D gene: TRBD1; clone size: once; J gene: TRBJ1-4
CDR3 DNA: TGTGCTAGTGGTCGCATAGAGCACAAGGGGACCCAGTACTTC; CDR3 protein: CASGRIEHKGTQYF; V gene: TRBV12-5; D gene: NA; clone size: NA; J gene: TRBJ2-5
CDR3 DNA: TGTGCCAGCAGTTTAGGGCAGGGCAGGGGCAATCAGCCCCAGCATTTT; CDR3 protein: CASSLGQGRGNQPQHF; V gene: TRBV27; D gene: NA; clone size: NA; J gene: TRBJ1-5
CDR3 DNA: TGTGCCAGCAGTGATTCGTACGACGGTAGTAGCTCTGGAAACACCATATATTTT; CDR3 protein: CASSDSYDGSSSGNTIYF; V gene: TRBV6-1; D gene: NA; clone size: NA; J gene: TRBJ1-3
CDR3 DNA: TGTGCCAGCAGCTTAGGGGTAGGGATTGATGAGCAGTTCTTC; CDR3 protein: CASSLGVGIDEQFF; V gene: TRBV7-9; D gene: NA; clone size: NA; J gene: TRBJ2-1
CDR3 DNA: TGCGCCAGCAGCCAGGCCCCTGGAAGGGGTAGTACTGAAGCTTTCTTT; CDR3 protein: CASSQAPGRGSTEAFF; V gene: TRBV4-3; D gene: NA; clone size: NA; J gene: TRBJ1-1
CDR3 DNA: TGTGCCAGCTCACAGCGACAGGGCCTTAGCACAGATACGCAGTATTTT; CDR3 protein: CASSQRQGLSTDTQYF; V gene: TRBV18; D gene: TRBD1; clone size: NA; J gene: TRBJ2-3
CDR3 DNA: TGTGCCAGTAGTATAAGCGCCACAGCGGGAGGCTACACCTTC; CDR3 protein: CASSISATAGGYTF; V gene: TRBV19; D gene: NA; clone size: NA; J gene: TRBJ1-2
CDR3 DNA: TGTGCCAGCAGCTTTCGGGACCCAACGACTAACTATGGCTACACCTTC; CDR3 protein: CASSFRDPTTNYGYTF; V gene: TRBV5-8; D gene: NA; clone size: NA; J gene: TRBJ1-2
CDR3 DNA: TGCGCCAGCAGCTTGGCTGTCGGACAGGGGCAGGATACGCAGTATTTT; CDR3 protein: CASSLAVGQGQDTQYF; V gene: TRBV5-1; D gene: TRBD1; clone size: NA; J gene: TRBJ2-3
CDR3 DNA: TGCGCCAGCAGGAAGTGGGGACAGGGGATTTACGAGCAGTACTTC; CDR3 protein: CASRKWGQGIYEQYF; V gene: TRBV5-1; D gene: TRBD1; clone size: NA; J gene: TRBJ2-7
CDR3 DNA: TGCGCTGGGGGGGAGACCCAGTACTTC; CDR3 protein: CAGGETQYF; V gene: TRBV12-2; D gene: NA; clone size: NA; J gene: TRBJ2-5
CDR3 DNA: TGTGCCAGCAGCCGAACGGGGACAGACTCCTACGAGCAGTACTTC; CDR3 protein: CASSRTGTDSYEQYF; V gene: TRBV7-9; D gene: TRBD1; clone size: NA; J gene: TRBJ2-7
CDR3 DNA: TGTGCCAGCAGTGAAAAGAAAACAACTAATGAAAAACTGTTTTTT; CDR3 protein: CASSEKKTTNEKLFF; V gene: TRBV5-4; D gene: NA; clone size: NA; J gene: TRBJ1-4
CDR3 DNA: TGTGCCTGGAGGGAGGGGTCCTCGGATGAAAAACTGTTTTTT; CDR3 protein: CAWREGSSDEKLFF; V gene: TRBV30; D gene: NA; clone size: NA; J gene: TRBJ1-4
CDR3 DNA: TGTGCCAGTAGTCCCCGAAGAAGACAGGGTATGAGCAATCAGCCCCAGCATTTT; CDR3 protein: CASSPRRRQGMSNQPQHF; V gene: TRBV19; D gene: TRBD1; clone size: NA; J gene: TRBJ1-5
CDR3 DNA: TGTGCCAGCAGCGCGTCTTCGGCCTCCTACGAGCAGTACTTC; CDR3 protein: CASSASSASYEQYF; V gene: TRBV13; D gene: NA; clone size: few; J gene: TRBJ2-7
CDR3 DNA: TGCGCCAGCAGCTCGGGACTGTTCACAGATACGCAGTATTTT; CDR3 protein: CASSSGLFTDTQYF; V gene: TRBV5-1; D gene: NA; clone size: NA; J gene: TRBJ2-3
CDR3 DNA: TGCGCCAGCAGCCGAGACAGGGATAATGAGCAGTTCTTC; CDR3 protein: CASSRDRDNEQFF; V gene: TRBV4-3; D gene: TRBD1; clone size: NA; J gene: TRBJ2-1
CDR3 DNA: TGTGCCAGCAACTCCGGGACGGCCCAGGGGGATACGCAGTATTTT; CDR3 protein: CASNSGTAQGDTQYF; V gene: TRBV5-8; D gene: NA; clone size: NA; J gene: TRBJ2-3
CDR3 DNA: TGTGCCAGCAGCTTAGGGGGTAGCTTGACGGGGATTCGTGTACGCGAGCAGTACTTC; CDR3 protein: CASSLGGSLTGIRVREQYF; V gene: TRBV7-6; D gene: NA; clone size: NA; J gene: TRBJ2-7
CDR3 DNA: TGTGCCAGCAGTTACCGGCTAGCGACAGATACGCAGTATTTT; CDR3 protein: CASSYRLATDTQYF; V gene: TRBV6-5; D gene: NA; clone size: NA; J gene: TRBJ2-3
CDR3 DNA: TGTGCCATCAGTGAGCAACAAGAGACCCAGTACTTC; CDR3 protein: CAISEQQETQYF; V gene: TRBV10-3; D gene: NA; clone size: NA; J gene: TRBJ2-5
CDR3 DNA: TGTGCCTGGAGCTTAGCGGAGAGCTCCTACAATGAGCAGTTCTTC; CDR3 protein: CAWSLAESSYNEQFF; V gene: TRBV30; D gene: NA; clone size: NA; J gene: TRBJ2-1
CDR3 DNA: TGTGCCAGCCCTAGAGATTTTCAATCGCCGTCCTACAATCAGCCCCAGCATTTT; CDR3 protein: CASPRDFQSPSYNQPQHF; V gene: TRBV7-6; D gene: NA; clone size: NA; J gene: TRBJ1-5
CDR3 DNA: TGTGCCAGCAGTGACACAGGGATGGTTGGCTATGGCTACACCTTC; CDR3 protein: CASSDTGMVGYGYTF; V gene: TRBV25-1; D gene: NA; clone size: NA; J gene: TRBJ1-2
CDR3 DNA: TGCGCCAGCAGGGAGCGGGTTGGCACAGATACGCAGTATTTT; CDR3 protein: CASRERVGTDTQYF; V gene: TRBV10-1; D gene: NA; clone size: few; J gene: TRBJ2-3
CDR3 DNA: TGCGCCAGCAGACCAACAGGGGGCAAAGGTGGCTACACCTTC; CDR3 protein: CASRPTGGKGGYTF; V gene: TRBV5-1; D gene: TRBD1; clone size: NA; J gene: TRBJ1-2
CDR3 DNA: TGTGCCAGCAGCTCCCTGAGGGGGGGTATTTACGAGCAGTACTTC; CDR3 protein: CASSSLRGGIYEQYF; V gene: TRBV7-6; D gene: NA; clone size: once; J gene: TRBJ2-7
CDR3 DNA: TGTGCCAGTAGTCCATTCAGGGGAAGTAATGAGCAGTTCTTC; CDR3 protein: CASSPFRGSNEQFF; V gene: TRBV19; D gene: NA; clone size: NA; J gene: TRBJ2-1
CDR3 DNA: TGCAGTGCTAACGGGCCTCACGAGCAGTACTTC; CDR3 protein: CSANGPHEQYF; V gene: TRBV20-1; D gene: NA; clone size: NA; J gene: TRBJ2-7
CDR3 DNA: TGCGCCAGCAGCCAAGAGGGGCATCGGGGTACCTCCTACGAGCAGTACTTC; CDR3 protein: CASSQEGHRGTSYEQYF; V gene: TRBV4-1; D gene: NA; clone size: NA; J gene: TRBJ2-7
CDR3 DNA: TGTGCCAGTAGTATGTCCCCTTACGAGCAGTACTTC; CDR3 protein: CASSMSPYEQYF; V gene: TRBV19; D gene: NA; clone size: NA; J gene: TRBJ2-7